This entry lists 5 T cell receptor beta chains sequenced from one sample in a study of shared clonotypes between healthy human individuals. Only in-frame clones appear in the TCRdb table, and some are missing; sequencing was by immunoSEQ multiplex PCR. The sample lists 2 million to 2.5 million clones; around 95% were seen once. The specimen was naive CD4+ T cells sorted from blood. The subset here: CD45RA+ positively selected. The receptors originated from a man aged 18 to 30 in good health.

The chain links TRBV5-1 to TRBJ2-3; possible D gene TRBD1, 7 bases. The CDR3 consists of 15 residues. From germline, CDR1 is SGHRS and CDR2 YFSETQ. Trimming shortened V by 4 bases and J by 4 bases, and 16 bases separated the two germline ends. The CDR3 DNA follows: TGCGCCAGCAGCGAACAGGGGTGGAGGGCAGATACGCAGTATTTT. Residues: CASSEQGWRADTQYF.

This rearrangement joins TRBV6-6 to TRBJ2-3; 8 bases are shared with TRBD1. Germline V CDR1 and CDR2: MNHNY, SVGAGI (reference sequence). This CDR3 is built from 14 residues. With 7 bases clipped from V and 3 bases from J, the junction kept 6 bases outside the gene matches. The CDR3 DNA reads as TGTGCCAGCACCTCCGGGACAGGAACAGATACGCAGTATTTT. Its translation: CASTSGTGTDTQYF.

As DNA, the CDR3 is TGTGCCAGCAGTGTTAGCGGGGGCCCTGGCTACGAGCAGTACTTC. Protein sequence: CASSVSGGPGYEQYF. The V call is TRBV2, the J call TRBJ2-7, with 9 nucleotides matching TRBD2. The germline V gene encodes CDR1 SNHLY and CDR2 FYNNEI. The CDR3 is made up of 15 amino acids. The V gene end was trimmed by 4 bases and the J gene end by 3 bases; junction bases not matched to a gene: 7.

This chain joins TRBV6-5 and TRBJ2-7; D may be TRBD1 (5 bases). The CDR3 totals 14 residues. Trimming took 1 base from V and 4 from J, leaving 11 bases between them. Germline V gene data show CDR1 as MNHEY and CDR2 as SVGAGI. CDR3 nucleotides: TGTGCCAGCAGTTACTTGGCGTCAGGGTACGAGCAGTACTTC. It yields the protein CASSYLASGYEQYF.

This chain joins TRBV10-3 and TRBJ2-1, with TRBD2 matching 7 bases. Germline V lookup: CDR1 ENHRY, CDR2 SYGVKD. V lost 8 bases to trimming and J lost 6 bases; unmatched junction nucleotides: 4. The CDR3 covers 12 residues. The CDR3 nucleotides are TGTGCCATCTTGACTAGCTCCAATGAGCAGTTCTTC. Translation: CAILTSSNEQFF.